This T cell receptor beta chain is from a study of shared clonotypes between healthy human individuals. Whole-study context: The donor group consisted of a couple of women and three men, aged 18 to 49.

The germline V gene encodes CDR1 MNHEY and CDR2 SVGAGI. The length of the CDR3 is 15 residues. V lost 4 bases and J 2 bases, leaving 14 bases between the germline ends. The protocol was immunoSEQ multiplex PCR, while the TCRdb copy is restricted to in-frame clones and leaves out a portion. This table holds 1,500,000 or so clones, around 97% found once. The source of this sequence is a man aged 30 to 45 in good health. V and J are TRBV6-5 and TRBJ1-1; D might be TRBD1 (5 bases). The sequencing sample was made of naive CD4+ T cells sorted from blood. Subset in this sample: CD45RA+ positively selected. In nucleotides, the CDR3 is TGTGCCAGCAGTTCCGGGACGTTACTTAACACTGAAGCTTTCTTT. Encoded protein: CASSSGTLLNTEAFF.